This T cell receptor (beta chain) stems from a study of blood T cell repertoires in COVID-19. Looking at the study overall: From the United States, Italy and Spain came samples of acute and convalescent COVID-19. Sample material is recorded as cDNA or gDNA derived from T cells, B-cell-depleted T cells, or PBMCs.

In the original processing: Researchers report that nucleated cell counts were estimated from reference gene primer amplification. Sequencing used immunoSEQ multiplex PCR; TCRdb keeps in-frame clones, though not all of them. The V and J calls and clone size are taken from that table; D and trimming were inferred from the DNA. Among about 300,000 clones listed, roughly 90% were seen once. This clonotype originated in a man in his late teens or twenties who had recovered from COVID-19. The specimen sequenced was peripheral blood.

The CDR3 DNA reads TGCGCCAGCAGCTTGAATGGACAAAGCTACGAGCAGTACTTC. It codes for CASSLNGQSYEQYF. J is TRBJ2-7 and V is TRBV5-1; D is possibly TRBD1 (5 bases). CDR1 is SGHRS and CDR2 is YFSETQ in the germline V gene. V lost 1 base and J 3 bases, leaving 11 bases between the germline ends. This CDR3 region has 14 residues.